This TCR beta chain was found in a study of T cell changes during pregnancy in multiple sclerosis. This table comes from immunoSEQ multiplex PCR, and its TCRdb copy is limited to in-frame clones, with some not included. The sample carries roughly 89,000 clones, almost 95% recorded once. The CDR3 loop spans 14 amino acids. V was clipped by 3 bases and J by 2 bases, with 11 bases between them. Germline V gene data show CDR1 as SGHTA and CDR2 as FQGNSA. The specimen comprised peripheral blood, sampled in the third trimester of pregnancy. The TCR comes from a female donor with multiple sclerosis, enrolled in a pregnancy study. The chain has TRBV7-2 and TRBJ2-7; D perhaps matches TRBD2 (6 bases). CDR3 in amino acids: CASSLGGSAYEQYF. As DNA, the CDR3 is TGTGCCAGCAGCTTGGGAGGATCCGCCTACGAGCAGTACTTC.